This TCR beta chain was recorded in a study of blood T cells in healthy people across ages. A J-beta primer mix and a sample-barcoded 5' primer were used in a second PCR of about 6 to 12 cycles. Using its own MiXCR run on the 5' RACE reads, TCRdb lists one record per CDR3 protein. The table shows some 700,000 distinct CDR3 sequences, with roughly 44% occurring only once. This CDR3 is 16 amino acids long. Trimming at V came to 2 bases and at J to 3 bases, leaving 7 bases not matched to a gene. Germline CDR1 is MNHEY and CDR2 is SMNVEV (reference sequence). Total RNA, at least 5.5 micrograms per sample, came from PBMCs. Broader study findings: Any changes in expanded clonotypes were possibly confounded, as donor CMV status remained unknown.

As regards this clonotype: The antigen is not known.

The sequenced sample was blood. This sequence joins TRBV27 and TRBJ2-3, with TRBD1 matching over 8 bases. This receptor was obtained from a woman between 55 and 75 years old in good health. CDR3 sequence reads: CASSLGQGRGTDTQYF. The CDR3 DNA reads as TGTGCCAGCAGTTTAGGACAGGGAAGGGGTACAGATACGCAGTATTTT.